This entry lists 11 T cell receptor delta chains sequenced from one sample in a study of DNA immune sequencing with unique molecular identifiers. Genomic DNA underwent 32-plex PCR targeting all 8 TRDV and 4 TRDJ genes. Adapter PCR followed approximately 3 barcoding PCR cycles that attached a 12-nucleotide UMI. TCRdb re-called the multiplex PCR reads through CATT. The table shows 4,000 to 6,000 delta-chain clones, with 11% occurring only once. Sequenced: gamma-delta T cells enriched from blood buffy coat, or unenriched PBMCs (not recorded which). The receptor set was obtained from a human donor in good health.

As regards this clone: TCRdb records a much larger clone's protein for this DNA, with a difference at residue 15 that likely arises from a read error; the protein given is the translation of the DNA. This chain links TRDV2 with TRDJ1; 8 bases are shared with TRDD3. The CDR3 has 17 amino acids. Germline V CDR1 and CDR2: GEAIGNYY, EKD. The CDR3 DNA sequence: TGTGCCTGTGACGCGGTGGGGGATGGCCCGTACACCGATAAATTCATCTTT. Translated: CACDAVGDGPYTDKFIF.

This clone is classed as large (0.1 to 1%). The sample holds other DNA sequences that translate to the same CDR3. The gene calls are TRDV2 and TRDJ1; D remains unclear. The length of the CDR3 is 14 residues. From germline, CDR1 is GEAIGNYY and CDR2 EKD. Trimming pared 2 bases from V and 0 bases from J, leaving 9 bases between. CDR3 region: CACDSLVYTDKLIF. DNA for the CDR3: TGTGCCTGTGACAGTCTAGTGTACACCGATAAACTCATCTTT.

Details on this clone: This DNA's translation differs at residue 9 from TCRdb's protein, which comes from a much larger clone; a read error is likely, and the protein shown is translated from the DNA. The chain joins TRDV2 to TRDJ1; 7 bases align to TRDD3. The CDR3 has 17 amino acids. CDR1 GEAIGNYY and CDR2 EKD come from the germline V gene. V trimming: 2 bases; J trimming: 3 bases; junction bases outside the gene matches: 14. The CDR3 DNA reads TGTGCCTGTGACAGTCTACTGGGGAATACGGGGTCCGATAAACTCATCTTT. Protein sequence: CACDSLLGNTGSDKLIF.

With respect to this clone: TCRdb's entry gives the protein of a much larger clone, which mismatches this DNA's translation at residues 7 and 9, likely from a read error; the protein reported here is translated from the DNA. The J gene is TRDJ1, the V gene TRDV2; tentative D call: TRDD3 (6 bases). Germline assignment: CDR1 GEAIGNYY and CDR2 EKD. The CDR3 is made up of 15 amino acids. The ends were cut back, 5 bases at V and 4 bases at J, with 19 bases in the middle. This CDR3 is CACAQLRDMDDKLIF. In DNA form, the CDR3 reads TGTGCCTGTGCCCAACTGAGGGATATGGACGATAAACTCATCTTT.

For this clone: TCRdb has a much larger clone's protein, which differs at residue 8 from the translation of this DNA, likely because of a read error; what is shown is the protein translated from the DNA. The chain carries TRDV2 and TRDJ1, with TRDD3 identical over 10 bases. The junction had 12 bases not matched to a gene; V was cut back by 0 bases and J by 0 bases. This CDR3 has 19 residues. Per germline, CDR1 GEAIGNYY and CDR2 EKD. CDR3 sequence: CACDTLKDGGYPDTDKLIF. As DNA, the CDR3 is TGTGCCTGTGACACCCTTAAAGATGGGGGATACCCGGACACCGATAAACTCATCTTT.

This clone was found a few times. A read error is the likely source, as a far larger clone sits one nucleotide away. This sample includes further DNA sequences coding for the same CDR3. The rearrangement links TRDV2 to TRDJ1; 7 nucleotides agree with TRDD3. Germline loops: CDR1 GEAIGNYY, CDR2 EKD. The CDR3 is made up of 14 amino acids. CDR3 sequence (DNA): TGTGCCTGTGACAAAGTGGGGGACACCGATAAGCTCATCTTT. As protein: CACDKVGDTDKLIF.

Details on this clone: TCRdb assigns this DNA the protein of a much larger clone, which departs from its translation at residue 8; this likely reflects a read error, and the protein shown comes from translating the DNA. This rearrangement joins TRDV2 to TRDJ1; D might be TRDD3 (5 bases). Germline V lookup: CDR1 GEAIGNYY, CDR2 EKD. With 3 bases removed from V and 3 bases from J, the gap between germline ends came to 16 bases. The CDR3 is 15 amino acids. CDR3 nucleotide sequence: TGTGCCTGTGACTATGTCGTGTGGGATCCCGATAAACTCATCTTT. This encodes CACDYVVWDPDKLIF.

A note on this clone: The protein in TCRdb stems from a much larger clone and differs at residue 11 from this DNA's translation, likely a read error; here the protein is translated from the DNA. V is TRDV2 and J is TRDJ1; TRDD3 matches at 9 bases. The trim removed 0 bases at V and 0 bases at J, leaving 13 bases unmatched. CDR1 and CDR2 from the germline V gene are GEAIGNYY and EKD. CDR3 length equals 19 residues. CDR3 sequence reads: CACDTLKAGGFPDTDKLIF. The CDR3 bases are TGTGCCTGTGACACCCTTAAAGCTGGGGGATTCCCGGACACCGATAAACTCATCTTT.

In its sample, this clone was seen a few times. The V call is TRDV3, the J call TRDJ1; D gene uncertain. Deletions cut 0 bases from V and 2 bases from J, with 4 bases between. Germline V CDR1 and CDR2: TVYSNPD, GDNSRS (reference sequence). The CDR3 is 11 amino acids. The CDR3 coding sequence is TGTGCCTTTAGAGCGACCGATAAACTCATCTTT. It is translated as CAFRATDKLIF. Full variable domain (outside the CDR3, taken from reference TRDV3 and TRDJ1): CDKVTQSSPDQTVASGSEVVLLCTYDTVYSNPDLFWYRIRPDYSFQFVFYGDNSRSEGADFTQGRFSVKHILTQKAFHLVISPVRTEDSATYYCAFRATDKLIFGKGTRVTVEP.

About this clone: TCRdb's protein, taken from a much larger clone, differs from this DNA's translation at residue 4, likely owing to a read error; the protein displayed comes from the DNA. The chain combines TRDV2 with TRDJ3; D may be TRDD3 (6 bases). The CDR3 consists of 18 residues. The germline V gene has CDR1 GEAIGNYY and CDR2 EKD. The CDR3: CACNTGWGSSWDTRQMFF. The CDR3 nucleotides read TGTGCCTGTAACACCGGCTGGGGAAGCTCCTGGGACACCCGACAGATGTTTTTC.

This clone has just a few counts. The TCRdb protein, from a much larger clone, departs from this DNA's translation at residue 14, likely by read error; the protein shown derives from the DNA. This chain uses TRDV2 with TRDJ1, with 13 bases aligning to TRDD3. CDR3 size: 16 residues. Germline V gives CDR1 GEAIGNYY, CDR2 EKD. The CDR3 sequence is CAGYLTGGYEADKIIF. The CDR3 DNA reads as TGTGCCGGGTACCTGACTGGGGGATACGAGGCCGATAAAATCATCTTT.